Below, one TCR beta chain is given with its context. Antigen: not known. This sample stems from a study of Ad26.COV2.S vaccination and SARS-CoV-2 variants. About the study: Into the muscle, Ad26.COV2.S was dosed once or twice, 56 days apart. Study-level points and caveats: The TCR-based breadth and depth measures might underestimate overall T cell responses. While placebo recipients had lower spike-specific TCR breadth, vaccine recipients had more.

Treatment of the sample: some 20 received Ad26.COV2.S at low or high dose, single or two shots; roughly 5 received placebo; per-sample allocation not given. Following the first vaccine or placebo injection, samples were taken on day 63. An Ad26 vector carrying the Wuhan-strain SARS-CoV-2 spike served as the vaccine. Profiling relied on immunoSEQ multiplex PCR, and the TCRdb table lists in-frame clones only, not all of them. The repertoire includes 400,000 to 450,000 clones, 92% of them detected once, and under 2% sits in the top ten. Germline V lookup: CDR1 SGDLS, CDR2 YYNGEE. The CDR3 is 17 amino acids. Trimming shortened V by 0 bases and J by 0 bases, and 13 bases separated the two germline ends.

The receptor was derived from a person between 18 and 59 years old who received the Ad26.COV2.S COVID-19 vaccine or a placebo. The chain combines TRBV9 with TRBJ1-3; D not resolved. The source was peripheral blood, collected in a trial of Ad26.COV2.S vaccine versus placebo. CDR3 DNA sequence: TGTGCCAGCAGCGTAGCTTCATCCCCCAGCTCTGGAAACACCATATATTTT. It yields the protein CASSVASSPSSGNTIYF.